The 16 T cell receptor beta chains reported below all come from one sample, sequenced in a study of T cells in Graves' hyperthyroidism and ophthalmopathy. It was RNA transcripts that yielded the amplified TCR beta CDR3 regions. Researchers ran a first-round RT-PCR on the TCR CDR3 using the HTBI primer set. Each CDR3 protein is one row after TCRdb ran MiXCR on the multiplex PCR reads. The sample lists fewer than 900,000 distinct CDR3 sequences, roughly 17% seen once, with roughly 8% in the top ten. The sequencing input was blood. The receptors were gathered from a man between 18 and 35 years old with Graves' hyperthyroidism.

In this sample, this clonotype turned up many times. J is TRBJ2-7 and V is TRBV5-1; tentative D call: TRBD2 (5 bases). From germline, CDR1 is SGHRS and CDR2 YFSETQ. V was shortened by 3 bases and J by 0 bases, with 13 bases between the two germline ends. This CDR3 comprises 15 residues. DNA of the CDR3: TGCGCCAGCAGCTCCGGACTGTTGAGCTCCTACGAGCAGTACTTC. Residues: CASSSGLLSSYEQYF.

The chain combines TRBV29-1 with TRBJ1-4; D is ambiguous. This CDR3 has 14 residues. Trimming took off 3 bases at V and 4 bases at J, with 12 bases between the two ends. Germline V lookup: CDR1 SQVTM, CDR2 ANQGSEA. The chain's CDR3 is CSVERAGHNEKLFF. CDR3 sequence (DNA): TGCAGCGTTGAGAGGGCCGGCCATAATGAAAAACTGTTTTTT.

At least ten counts were recorded for this clonotype. The genes are TRBV10-3 and TRBJ2-7; D unclear. Germline V CDR1 and CDR2: ENHRY, SYGVKD. The ends were cut back, 4 bases at V and 3 bases at J, with 13 bases in the middle. The CDR3 has 14 residues. For the CDR3, the DNA is TGTGCCATCAGTGGAGTCGGAAGCTTCTACGAGCAGTACTTC. It translates to CAISGVGSFYEQYF.

The chain uses TRBV7-9 and TRBJ2-2; no definite D call. The CDR3 has 15 residues. The germline V gene encodes CDR1 SEHNR and CDR2 FQNEAQ (reference sequence). Trimming cost V 1 base and J 1 base, with 7 bases left between them. CDR3 sequence: CASSLVVRNTGELFF. The CDR3 DNA reads as TGTGCCAGCAGCTTAGTAGTGCGGAACACCGGGGAGCTGTTTTTT.

This clonotype was found many times. This chain links TRBV28 with TRBJ1-5, with TRBD1 matching 7 bases. Germline CDR1 MDHEN, CDR2 SYDVKM. V lost 5 bases and J lost 2; bases outside the gene matches: 6. The CDR3 is 15 residues long. The CDR3 coding sequence is TGTGCCAGCAGTCCCCGACAGGGTGGCAATCAGCCCCAGCATTTT. As protein: CASSPRQGGNQPQHF.

This clonotype was counted only a few times. The V gene is TRBV5-1, the J gene TRBJ2-1; D perhaps matches TRBD2 (5 bases). Trimming pared 5 bases from V and 0 bases from J, leaving 12 bases between. The CDR3 totals 15 residues. CDR1 and CDR2 (germline): SGHRS, YFSETQ. The CDR3 protein is CASSPRGNSYNEQFF. The CDR3 DNA reads as TGCGCCAGCAGTCCCCGGGGAAACTCCTACAATGAGCAGTTCTTC. The variable domain in full, completed from reference TRBV5-1 and TRBJ2-1, reads KAGVTQTPRYLIKTRGQQVTLSCSPISGHRSVSWYQQTPGQGLQFLFEYFSETQRNKGNFPGRFSGRQFSNSRSEMNVSTLELGDSALYLCASSPRGNSYNEQFFGPGTRLTVL.

This clonotype appeared a few times. The chain is built from TRBV25-1 and TRBJ2-6; D is unclear. Per germline, CDR1 MGHDK and CDR2 SYGVNS. The V end lost 3 bases, the J end lost 0 bases, and 9 bases lay between the germline ends. This CDR3 comprises 16 residues. DNA for the CDR3: TGTGCCAGCAGTGATCCCCGGCCCTCTGGGGCCAACGTCCTGACTTTC. Its translation: CASSDPRPSGANVLTF. Full variable domain (outside the CDR3, taken from reference TRBV25-1 and TRBJ2-6): EADIYQTPRYLVIGTGKKITLECSQTMGHDKMYWYQQDPGMELHLIHYSYGVNSTEKGDLSSESTVSRIRTEHFPLTLESARPSHTSQYLCASSDPRPSGANVLTFGAGSRLTVL.

This clonotype was seen a handful of times. The V and J genes are TRBV6-2 or TRBV6-3 and TRBJ2-1; 14 nucleotides match TRBD2. J gave up 10 bases and V 6 bases, and 11 bases lay outside the gene matches. Germline V lookup: CDR1 MNHEY, CDR2 SVGEGT. The CDR3 totals 16 residues. CDR3 protein: CASRRPGGLAGAEQFF. The CDR3 nucleotides are TGTGCCAGCAGGCGCCCGGGGGGACTAGCGGGAGCCGAGCAGTTCTTC.

This clonotype was seen many times. V and J are TRBV12-3 or TRBV12-4 and TRBJ1-5; D is unresolved. V was pared by 3 bases and J by 8 bases, with 8 bases between. This CDR3 has 12 residues. CDR3 sequence reads: CASSLGREPQHF. The CDR3 coding sequence is TGTGCCAGCAGTTTGGGGAGGGAGCCCCAGCATTTT.

This clonotype was recorded many times. The chain couples TRBV27 to TRBJ1-5; possible D gene TRBD1, 5 bases. This CDR3 contains 14 residues. Germline V gene sequence: CDR1 MNHEY, CDR2 SMNVEV (reference sequence). Trimming left V 4 bases short and J 5 bases short, with 12 bases between. The CDR3 bases are TGTGCCAGCAGTTCCCGGGACGGAGATCAGCCCCAGCATTTT. As protein: CASSSRDGDQPQHF.

This clonotype occurred a few times. The rearrangement uses TRBV4-3 and TRBJ1-2, with D tentatively TRBD1 (5 bases). The CDR3 spans 16 residues. Germline lookup yields CDR1 LGHNA and CDR2 YSLEER. V was clipped by 4 bases and J by 4 bases, with 19 bases between them. CDR3 residues: CASSLSFQGGSYGYTF. The DNA for the CDR3 is TGCGCCAGCAGCCTATCATTTCAGGGAGGTAGCTATGGCTACACCTTC.

In its sample, this clonotype was seen many times. The chain links TRBV28 to TRBJ2-1, with D perhaps matching TRBD1 (6 bases). This CDR3 region has 12 residues. Germline values: CDR1 MDHEN, CDR2 SYDVKM. V was trimmed by 5 bases and J by 8 bases, leaving 10 bases between them. CDR3 protein: CASSLGQYEQFF. The CDR3 coding sequence is TGTGCCAGCAGTCTCGGACAGTATGAGCAGTTCTTC.

The CDR3 nucleotides read TGTGCCACCAGTCCGGGACAGCTTCGCTATGGCTACACCTTC. Its translation: CATSPGQLRYGYTF. The rearrangement uses TRBV24-1 and TRBJ1-2, with 7 bases that match TRBD1. Germline V gene data show CDR1 as KGHDR and CDR2 as SFDVKD. This CDR3 is built from 14 residues. After removal of 6 bases from V and 4 bases from J, the junction contained 7 bases not matched to a gene.

This clonotype was recorded at least ten times. The chain carries TRBV20-1 and TRBJ2-5; D not resolved. Deletions cut 1 base from V and 5 bases from J, with 11 bases between. Germline CDR1 reads DFQATT; CDR2 reads SNEGSKA (reference sequence). This CDR3 is 13 amino acids long. In nucleotides, the CDR3 is TGCAGTGCTAGAGGTCCAGCCGGCGAGACCCAGTACTTC. It translates to CSARGPAGETQYF.

This chain connects TRBV7-3 to TRBJ2-1; D tentatively fits TRBD1 or TRBD2 (5 bases each). With 0 bases removed from V and 4 bases from J, the gap between germline ends came to 19 bases. CDR3 size: 18 residues. Looked up from germline, CDR1 is SGHTA and CDR2 is FQGTGA. CDR3 amino acids: CASSLTTRRGREYNEQFF. For the CDR3, the DNA is TGTGCCAGCAGCTTAACAACTAGAAGGGGACGTGAGTACAATGAGCAGTTCTTC.

The chain has TRBV20-1 and TRBJ1-6; D call uncertain. Per germline, CDR1 DFQATT and CDR2 SNEGSKA (reference sequence). The CDR3 length is 13 residues. V was shortened by 5 bases and J by 9 bases, with 14 bases between the two germline ends. In DNA, the CDR3 is TGCAGTGCTCAGATCACCTCAGGTTCACCCCTCCACTTT. It codes for CSAQITSGSPLHF.